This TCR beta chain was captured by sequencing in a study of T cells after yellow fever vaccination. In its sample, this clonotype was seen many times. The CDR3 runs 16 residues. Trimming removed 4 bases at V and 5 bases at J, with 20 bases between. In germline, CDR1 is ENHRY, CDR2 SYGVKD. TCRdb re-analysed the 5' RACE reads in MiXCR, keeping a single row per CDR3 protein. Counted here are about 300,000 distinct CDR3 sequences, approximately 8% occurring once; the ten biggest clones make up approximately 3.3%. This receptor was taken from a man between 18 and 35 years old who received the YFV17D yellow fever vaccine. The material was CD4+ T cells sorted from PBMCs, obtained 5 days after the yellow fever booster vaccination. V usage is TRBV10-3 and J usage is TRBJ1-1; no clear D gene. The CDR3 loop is CAISGGGLGSGTEAFF. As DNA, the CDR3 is TGTGCCATCAGTGGAGGAGGCCTTGGTTCGGGGACTGAAGCTTTCTTT.